This paragraph covers one T cell receptor (beta chain) sequence. The source of the sample is a study of control samples from healthy donors and cancer patients. This CDR3 comprises 13 residues. Per the germline V gene, CDR1 is LNHDA and CDR2 is SQIVND (reference sequence). V was cut by 4 bases and J by 4 bases, with 8 bases left in between. Clones were read by immunoSEQ multiplex PCR, and TCRdb kept only the in-frame ones, dropping some. The table includes about 45,000 clones, just over 70% detected once. The V gene is TRBV19, the J gene TRBJ1-5; D not resolved. This TCR derives from a male donor with melanoma. The sample comprised formalin-fixed, paraffin-embedded tissue. The CDR3 here is CASSNRFNQPQHF. The CDR3, as DNA: TGTGCCAGTAGTAACCGGTTTAATCAGCCCCAGCATTTT. Filled out from reference TRBV19 and TRBJ1-5, the complete variable domain reads DGGITQSPKYLFRKEGQNVTLSCEQNLNHDAMYWYRQDPGQGLRLIYYSQIVNDFQKGDIAEGYSVSREKKESFPLTVTSAQKNPTAFYLCASSNRFNQPQHFGDGTRLSIL.